This TCR beta chain was retrieved from a study of beta chain features in type 1 diabetes. Study context: Fewer than 140,000,000 sorted cells were examined across all samples. The study's findings and limits: Resolution of whether HLA type affects TCRB rearrangement was not achieved here. TCRB CDR3 length was moderately but significantly reduced in all four CD4+ subsets of Type 1 diabetes patients.

Only one heparinised blood draw was taken per donor, and its volume averaged approximately 100 mL. Notes on this clone: The antigen remains unidentified.

CDR1 is MNHEY and CDR2 is SVGAGI in the germline V gene. The CDR3 spans 14 residues. The ends were cut back, 5 bases at V and 5 bases at J, with 13 bases in the middle. Expressed TCRB transcripts were sequenced because the entire RNA isolate underwent reverse transcription. Profiled with immunoSEQ multiplex PCR; TCRdb holds only in-frame clones, not every one. The table records about 170,000 clones, approximately 8.1% of them present only once. The sample was central memory CD4+ T cells from blood. The chain joins TRBV6-5 to TRBJ1-5, with a possible D match to TRBD1 (6 bases). The clonotype originates from a man aged 18 to 29 with type 1 diabetes. CDR3 in DNA: TGTGCCAGCAGTAAACAGGGTAGAGATCAGCCCCAGCATTTT. This translates into CASSKQGRDQPQHF.